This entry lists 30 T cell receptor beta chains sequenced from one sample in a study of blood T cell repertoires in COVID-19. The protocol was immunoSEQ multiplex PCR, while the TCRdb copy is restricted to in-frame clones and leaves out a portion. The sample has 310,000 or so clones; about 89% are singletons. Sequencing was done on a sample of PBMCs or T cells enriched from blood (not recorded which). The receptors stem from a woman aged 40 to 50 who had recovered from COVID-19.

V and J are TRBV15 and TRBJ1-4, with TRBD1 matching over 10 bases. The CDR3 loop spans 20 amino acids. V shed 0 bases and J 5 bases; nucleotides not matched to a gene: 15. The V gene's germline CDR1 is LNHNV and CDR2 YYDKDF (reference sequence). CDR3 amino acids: CATSRDRLDDRGRWNEKLFF. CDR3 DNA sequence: TGTGCCACCAGCAGAGATCGATTGGACGACAGGGGGCGATGGAATGAAAAACTGTTTTTT.

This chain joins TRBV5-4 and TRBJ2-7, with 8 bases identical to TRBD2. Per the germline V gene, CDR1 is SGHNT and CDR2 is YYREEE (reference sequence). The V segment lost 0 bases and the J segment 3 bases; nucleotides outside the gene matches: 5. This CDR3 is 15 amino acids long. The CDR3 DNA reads TGTGCCAGCAGCTTGGGGGGTAGCGGGAACTACGAGCAGTACTTC. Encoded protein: CASSLGGSGNYEQYF. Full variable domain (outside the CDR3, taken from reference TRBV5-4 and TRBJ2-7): ETGVTQSPTHLIKTRGQQVTLRCSSQSGHNTVSWYQQALGQGPQFIFQYYREEENGRGNFPPRFSGLQFPNYSSELNVNALELDDSALYLCASSLGGSGNYEQYFGPGTRLTVT.

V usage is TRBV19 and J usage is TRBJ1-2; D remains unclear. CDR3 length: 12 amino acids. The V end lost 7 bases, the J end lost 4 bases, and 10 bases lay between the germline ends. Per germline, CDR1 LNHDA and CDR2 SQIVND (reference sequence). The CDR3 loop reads CASKLTGYGYTF. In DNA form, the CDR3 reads TGTGCCAGTAAATTGACGGGCTATGGCTACACCTTC.

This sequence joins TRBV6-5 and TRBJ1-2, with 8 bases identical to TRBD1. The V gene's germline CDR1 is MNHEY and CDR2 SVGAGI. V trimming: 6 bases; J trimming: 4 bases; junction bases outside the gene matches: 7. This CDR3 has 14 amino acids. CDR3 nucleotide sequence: TGTGCCAGCAGAGGGGACAGGCCACTCTATGGCTACACCTTC. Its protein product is CASRGDRPLYGYTF.

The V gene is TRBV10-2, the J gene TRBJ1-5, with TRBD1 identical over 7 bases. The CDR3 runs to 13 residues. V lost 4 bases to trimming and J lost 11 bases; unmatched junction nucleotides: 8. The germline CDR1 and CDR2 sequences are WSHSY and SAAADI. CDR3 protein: CASSADREWSQHF. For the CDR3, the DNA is TGCGCCAGCAGTGCCGACAGGGAATGGTCCCAGCATTTT.

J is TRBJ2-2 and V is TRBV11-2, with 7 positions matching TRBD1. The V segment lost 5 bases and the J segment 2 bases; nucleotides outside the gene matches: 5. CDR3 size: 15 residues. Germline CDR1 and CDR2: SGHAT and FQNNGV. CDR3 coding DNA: TGTGCCAGCAGCACGGGACAGATTAACACCGGGGAGCTGTTTTTT. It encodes CASSTGQINTGELFF.

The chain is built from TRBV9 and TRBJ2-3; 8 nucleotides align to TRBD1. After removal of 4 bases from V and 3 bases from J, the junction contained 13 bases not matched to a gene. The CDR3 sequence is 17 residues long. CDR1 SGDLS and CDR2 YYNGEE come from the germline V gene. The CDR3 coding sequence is TGTGCCAGCAGCCTAACAGACAGGGGCGAGGGTACAGATACGCAGTATTTT. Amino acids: CASSLTDRGEGTDTQYF.

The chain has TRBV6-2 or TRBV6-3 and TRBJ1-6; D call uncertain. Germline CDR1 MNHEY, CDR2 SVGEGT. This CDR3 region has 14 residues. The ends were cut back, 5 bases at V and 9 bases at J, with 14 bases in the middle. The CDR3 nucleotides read TGTGCCAGCAGTCCCGGGCCTGGGAGTTCACCCCTCCACTTT. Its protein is CASSPGPGSSPLHF.

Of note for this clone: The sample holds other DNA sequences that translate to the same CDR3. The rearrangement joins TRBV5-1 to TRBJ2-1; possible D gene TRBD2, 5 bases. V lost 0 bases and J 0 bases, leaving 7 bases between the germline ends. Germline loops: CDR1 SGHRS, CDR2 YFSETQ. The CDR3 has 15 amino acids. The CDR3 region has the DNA TGCGCCAGCAGCTTGGAAGGGAGCTCCTACAATGAGCAGTTCTTC. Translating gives CASSLEGSSYNEQFF.

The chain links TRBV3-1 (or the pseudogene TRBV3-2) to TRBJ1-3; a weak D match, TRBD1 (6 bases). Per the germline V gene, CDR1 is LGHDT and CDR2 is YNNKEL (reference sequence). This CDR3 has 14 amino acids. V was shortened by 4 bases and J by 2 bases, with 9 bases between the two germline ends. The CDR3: CASSPRTAGNTIYF. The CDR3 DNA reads TGTGCCAGCAGCCCGAGGACAGCTGGAAACACCATATATTTT.

In nucleotides, the CDR3 is TGTGCCAGCAGCTCGGGACAGGGGTCTGGCTACACCTTC. It yields the protein CASSSGQGSGYTF. V gene TRBV7-3 combines with J gene TRBJ1-2; 10 nucleotides match TRBD1. CDR1 and CDR2 (germline): SGHTA, FQGTGA. The CDR3 is 13 amino acids. J lost 7 bases, V lost 4 bases, and 3 bases had no gene match. Full variable domain (missing parts from reference TRBV7-3 and TRBJ1-2): GAGVSQTPSNKVTEKGKYVELRCDPISGHTALYWYRQSLGQGPEFLIYFQGTGAADDSGLPNDRFFAVRPEGSVSTLKIQRTERGDSAVYLCASSSGQGSGYTFGSGTRLTVV.

The CDR3 spells CASSEQGSNQPQHF. In DNA, the CDR3 is TGTGCCAGCTCAGAACAGGGTAGCAATCAGCCCCAGCATTTT. V is TRBV18 and J is TRBJ1-5, with D possibly TRBD1 on 6 matching bases. In germline, CDR1 is KGHSH, CDR2 LQKENI. The CDR3 extends over 14 amino acids. The V and J ends lost 5 bases and 0 bases respectively, with 8 bases between them.

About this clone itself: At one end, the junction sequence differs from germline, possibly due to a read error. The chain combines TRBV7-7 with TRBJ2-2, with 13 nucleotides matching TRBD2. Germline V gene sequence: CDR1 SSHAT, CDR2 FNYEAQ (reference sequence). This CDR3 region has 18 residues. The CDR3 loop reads CASSLLAGGPLNTGELFF. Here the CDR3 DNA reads TGTGCTAGCAGCTTACTAGCGGGAGGGCCTTTAAACACCGGGGAGCTGTTTTTT.

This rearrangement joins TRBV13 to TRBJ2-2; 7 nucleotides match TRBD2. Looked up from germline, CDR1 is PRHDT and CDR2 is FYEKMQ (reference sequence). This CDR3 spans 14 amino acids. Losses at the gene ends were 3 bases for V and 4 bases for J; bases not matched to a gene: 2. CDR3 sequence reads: CASSFAGVTGELFF. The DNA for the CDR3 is TGTGCCAGCAGCTTCGCGGGAGTCACCGGGGAGCTGTTTTTT.

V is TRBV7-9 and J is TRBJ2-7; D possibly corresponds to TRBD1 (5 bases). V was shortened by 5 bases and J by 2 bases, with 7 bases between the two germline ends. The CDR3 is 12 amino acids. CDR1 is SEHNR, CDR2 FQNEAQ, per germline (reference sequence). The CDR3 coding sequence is TGTGCCAGCAGCCCCAGGGCCTACGAGCAGTACTTC. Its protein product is CASSPRAYEQYF.

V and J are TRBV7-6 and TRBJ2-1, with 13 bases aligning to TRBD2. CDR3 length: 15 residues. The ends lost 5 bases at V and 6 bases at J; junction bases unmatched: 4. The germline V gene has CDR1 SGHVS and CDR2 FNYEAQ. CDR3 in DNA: TGTGCCAGCAGCATCGGGACTAGCGGGATCAATGAGCAGTTCTTC. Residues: CASSIGTSGINEQFF.

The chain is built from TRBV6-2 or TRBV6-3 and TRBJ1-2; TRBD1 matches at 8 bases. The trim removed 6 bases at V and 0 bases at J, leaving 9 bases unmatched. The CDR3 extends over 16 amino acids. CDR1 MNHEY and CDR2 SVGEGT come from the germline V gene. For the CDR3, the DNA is TGTGCCAGCAGCTCGGACAGGGAATCCCCTAACTATGGCTACACCTTC. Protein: CASSSDRESPNYGYTF.

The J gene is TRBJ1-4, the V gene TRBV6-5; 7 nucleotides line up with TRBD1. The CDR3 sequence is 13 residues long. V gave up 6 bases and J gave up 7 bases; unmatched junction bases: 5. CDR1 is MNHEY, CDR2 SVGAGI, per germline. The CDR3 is CASRNRGSEKLFF. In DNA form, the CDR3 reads TGTGCCAGCAGGAACAGGGGTAGTGAAAAACTGTTTTTT.

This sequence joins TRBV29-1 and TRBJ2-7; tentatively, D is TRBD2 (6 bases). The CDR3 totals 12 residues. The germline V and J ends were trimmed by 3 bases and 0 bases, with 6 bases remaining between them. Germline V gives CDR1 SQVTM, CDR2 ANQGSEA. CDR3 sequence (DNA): TGCAGCGTTGAGACTAGCTCCTACGAGCAGTACTTC. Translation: CSVETSSYEQYF.

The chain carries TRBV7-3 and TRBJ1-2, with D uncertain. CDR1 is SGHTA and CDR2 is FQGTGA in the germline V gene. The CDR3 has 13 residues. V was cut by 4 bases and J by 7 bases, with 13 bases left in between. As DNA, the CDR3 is TGTGCCAGCAGCTCCCTGGCAGGTAGTGGCTACACCTTC. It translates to CASSSLAGSGYTF. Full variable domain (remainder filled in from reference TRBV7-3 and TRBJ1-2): GAGVSQTPSNKVTEKGKYVELRCDPISGHTALYWYRQSLGQGPEFLIYFQGTGAADDSGLPNDRFFAVRPEGSVSTLKIQRTERGDSAVYLCASSSLAGSGYTFGSGTRLTVV.

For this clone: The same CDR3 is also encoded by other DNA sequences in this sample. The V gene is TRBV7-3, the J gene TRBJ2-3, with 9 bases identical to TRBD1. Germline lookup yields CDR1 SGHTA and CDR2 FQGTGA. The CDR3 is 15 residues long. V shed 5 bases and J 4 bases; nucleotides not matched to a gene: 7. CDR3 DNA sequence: TGTGCCAGCAGCCCGGACAGGGGTAAAGCAGATACGCAGTATTTT. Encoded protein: CASSPDRGKADTQYF.

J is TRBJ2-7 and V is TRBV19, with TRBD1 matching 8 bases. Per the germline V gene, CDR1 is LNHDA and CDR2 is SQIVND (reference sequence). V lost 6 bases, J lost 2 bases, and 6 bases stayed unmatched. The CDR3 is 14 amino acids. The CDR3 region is CASRRTGTTYEQYF. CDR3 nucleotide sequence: TGTGCCAGTAGAAGGACAGGGACGACCTACGAGCAGTACTTC.

CDR3 residues: CASRVTGTSTDTQYF. The DNA of the CDR3 is TGTGCCAGCAGGGTAACGGGGACTAGCACAGATACGCAGTATTTT. This chain joins TRBV6-5 and TRBJ2-3; tentative D call: TRBD2 (6 bases). Deletions cut 6 bases from V and 0 bases from J, with 13 bases between. Looked up from germline, CDR1 is MNHEY and CDR2 is SVGAGI. CDR3 size: 15 residues.

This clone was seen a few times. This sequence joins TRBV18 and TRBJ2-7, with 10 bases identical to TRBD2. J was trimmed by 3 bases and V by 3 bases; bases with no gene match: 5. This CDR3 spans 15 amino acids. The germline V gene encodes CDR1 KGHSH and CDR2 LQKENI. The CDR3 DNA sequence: TGTGCCAGCTCACCCCCACTAGCGGGGAACTACGAGCAGTACTTC. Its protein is CASSPPLAGNYEQYF.

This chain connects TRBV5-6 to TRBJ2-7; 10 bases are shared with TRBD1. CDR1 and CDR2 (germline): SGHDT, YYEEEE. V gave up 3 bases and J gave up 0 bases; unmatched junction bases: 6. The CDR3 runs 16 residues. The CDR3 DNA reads TGTGCCAGCAGCTCCGACAGGGGGCTCCCCTCCTACGAGCAGTACTTC. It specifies CASSSDRGLPSYEQYF.

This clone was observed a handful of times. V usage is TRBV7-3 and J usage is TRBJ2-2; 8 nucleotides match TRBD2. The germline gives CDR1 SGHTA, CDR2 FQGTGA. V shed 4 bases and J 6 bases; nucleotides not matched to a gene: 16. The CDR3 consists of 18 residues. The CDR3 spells CASSSTLGGLVGSGELFF. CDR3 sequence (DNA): TGTGCCAGCAGCTCCACATTAGGGGGACTAGTTGGCTCCGGGGAGCTGTTTTTT.

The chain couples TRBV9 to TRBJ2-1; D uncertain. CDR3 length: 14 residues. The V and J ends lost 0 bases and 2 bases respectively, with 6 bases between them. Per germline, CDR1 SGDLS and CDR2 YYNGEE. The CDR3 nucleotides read TGTGCCAGCAGCGTAGCGGAGACCTACAATGAGCAGTTCTTC. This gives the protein CASSVAETYNEQFF.

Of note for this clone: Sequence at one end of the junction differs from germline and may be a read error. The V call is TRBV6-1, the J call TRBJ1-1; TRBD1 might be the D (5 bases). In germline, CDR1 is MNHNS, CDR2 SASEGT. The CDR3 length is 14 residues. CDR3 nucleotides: TGTGCCAGCAGAGAAGGCAGGGTGAACACTGAAGCTTTCTTT. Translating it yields CASREGRVNTEAFF.

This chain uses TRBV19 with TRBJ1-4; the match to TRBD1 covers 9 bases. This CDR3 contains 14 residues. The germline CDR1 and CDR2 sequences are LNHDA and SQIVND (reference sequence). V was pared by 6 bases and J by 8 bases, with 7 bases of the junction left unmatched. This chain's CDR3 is CASRPPQGAEKLFF. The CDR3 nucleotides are TGTGCCAGTAGACCGCCACAGGGGGCGGAAAAACTGTTTTTT.

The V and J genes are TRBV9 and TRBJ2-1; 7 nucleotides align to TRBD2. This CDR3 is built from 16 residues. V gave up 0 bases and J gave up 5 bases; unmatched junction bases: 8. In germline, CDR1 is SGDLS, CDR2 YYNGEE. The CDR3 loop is CASSVAVQRGNNEQFF. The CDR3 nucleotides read TGTGCCAGCAGCGTAGCGGTGCAGCGGGGAAACAATGAGCAGTTCTTC. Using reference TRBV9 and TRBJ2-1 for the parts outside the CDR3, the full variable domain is DSGVTQTPKHLITATGQRVTLRCSPRSGDLSVYWYQQSLDQGLQFLIQYYNGEERAKGNILERFSAQQFPDLHSELNLSSLELGDSALYFCASSVAVQRGNNEQFFGPGTRLTVL.